This T cell receptor (beta chain) stems from a study of fetal regulatory T cell absence and autoimmunity. Findings of the study overall: Compared with cord blood, pancreas showed oligoclonal TCR enrichment, some clones over 85-fold.

The assay was run at survey level. Measured with immunoSEQ multiplex PCR; TCRdb has only the in-frame clones, and not every one. Altogether about 43,000 clones are present, about 86% being singletons, with the ten largest covering 0.35% to 0.5%. To note about this clone: The target antigen is unknown.

The material sequenced was cord blood. The origin of this receptor is a newborn boy with IPEX syndrome.

CDR3 nucleotide sequence: TGTGCTAGTGGTTTGGTAAGGGGGCTTGAGACCCAGTACTTC. Encoded protein: CASGLVRGLETQYF. The genes are TRBV12-5 and TRBJ2-5; the match to TRBD1 covers 7 bases. There are 14 residues in the CDR3. With 0 bases clipped from V and 5 bases from J, the junction kept 3 bases outside the gene matches. Germline assignment: CDR1 LGHNT and CDR2 FRNRAP.